Listed here are 14 T cell receptor beta chains from one sample, sequenced in a study of shared clonotypes between healthy human individuals. Naivety among CD8 cells was defined by CD45RO negativity and positive CCR7 selection, thereby excluding terminally differentiated effector memory CD45RA+ cells. The assay was immunoSEQ multiplex PCR, and TCRdb's table has in-frame clones only and misses some. The sample holds around 640,000 clones, about 96% seen once. Sequenced sample: naive CD8+ T cells sorted from blood. These receptors originate from a woman aged 25-40 years in good health.

This clone was counted once. The rearrangement uses TRBV5-1 and TRBJ2-7; D is tentatively TRBD1 or TRBD2 (5 bases each). The CDR3 extends over 15 amino acids. Germline values: CDR1 SGHRS, CDR2 YFSETQ. Deletions cut 0 bases from V and 2 bases from J, with 12 bases between. CDR3 sequence reads: CASSLEGMTTYEQYF. CDR3 nucleotides: TGCGCCAGCAGCTTGGAGGGGATGACTACCTACGAGCAGTACTTC.

The chain uses TRBV4-2 and TRBJ2-2; maybe TRBD2 (6 bases). Germline-derived CDR1 and CDR2 are LGHNA and YNFKEQ. The CDR3 sequence is 18 residues long. The germline V and J ends were trimmed by 0 bases and 4 bases, with 18 bases remaining between them. CDR3: CASSQDLFSGSITGELFF. CDR3 nucleotide sequence: TGTGCCAGCAGCCAAGATCTGTTTAGCGGTTCCATCACCGGGGAGCTGTTTTTT.

V gene TRBV19 combines with J gene TRBJ1-4; TRBD1 aligns across 7 bases. V dropped 6 bases and J dropped 6; count of bases not matched to a gene: 7. Looked up from germline, CDR1 is LNHDA and CDR2 is SQIVND (reference sequence). The CDR3 spans 14 residues. CDR3: CASSTGDYYEKLFF. For the CDR3, the DNA is TGTGCCAGTAGCACAGGGGACTACTATGAAAAACTGTTTTTT.

This chain joins TRBV4-1 and TRBJ1-1; D is ambiguous. This CDR3 spans 11 amino acids. CDR1 is MGHRA, CDR2 YSYEKL, per germline. Trimming cost V 8 bases and J 0 bases, with 4 bases left between them. The CDR3 nucleotides read TGCGCCAGCGCCATGAACACTGAAGCTTTCTTT. It yields the protein CASAMNTEAFF.

The chain combines TRBV5-6 with TRBJ2-7; either TRBD1 or TRBD2 may supply D (6 bases each). The CDR3 is 14 amino acids. Germline assignment: CDR1 SGHDT and CDR2 YYEEEE. Between the trimmed V and J ends, which lost 0 bases and 7 bases, there was a span of 14 bases. The CDR3 sequence is CASSLVGGLGEQYF. The CDR3 bases are TGTGCCAGCAGCTTGGTAGGGGGGCTTGGTGAGCAGTACTTC. Using reference TRBV5-6 and TRBJ2-7 for the parts outside the CDR3, the full variable domain is DAGVTQSPTHLIKTRGQQVTLRCSPKSGHDTVSWYQQALGQGPQFIFQYYEEEERQRGNFPDRFSGHQFPNYSSELNVNALLLGDSALYLCASSLVGGLGEQYFGPGTRLTVT.

The J gene is TRBJ2-1, the V gene TRBV6-5, with D maybe TRBD1 (8 bases). The CDR3 sequence is 14 residues long. Trimming cost V 1 base and J 9 bases, with 13 bases left between them. CDR1 and CDR2 from the germline V gene are MNHEY and SVGAGI. The CDR3 here is CASSYLHRGGEQFF. The CDR3, as DNA: TGTGCCAGCAGTTACTTGCACAGGGGGGGTGAGCAGTTCTTC.

This CDR3 is CASSRKGETQYF. The CDR3 DNA sequence: TGTGCCAGCAGCAGGAAGGGGGAGACCCAGTACTTC. This chain joins TRBV7-9 and TRBJ2-5; the D gene is possibly TRBD1 (5 bases). The length of the CDR3 is 12 residues. Germline loops: CDR1 SEHNR, CDR2 FQNEAQ (reference sequence). V was shortened by 5 bases and J by 5 bases, with 9 bases between the two germline ends.

This sequence joins TRBV27 and TRBJ1-5; unclear D gene. CDR3 length: 16 amino acids. Per germline, CDR1 MNHEY and CDR2 SMNVEV (reference sequence). Trimming took 0 bases from V and 0 from J, leaving 9 bases between them. The CDR3 bases are TGTGCCAGCAGTTTATCTGCTGAGGGTAGCAATCAGCCCCAGCATTTT. Translating it yields CASSLSAEGSNQPQHF.

The rearrangement links TRBV27 to TRBJ2-2; D is uncertain. V lost 6 bases, J lost 6 bases, and 5 bases lay in between. CDR3 size: 11 residues. Germline CDR1 MNHEY, CDR2 SMNVEV (reference sequence). CDR3 amino acids: CASRFAGELFF. CDR3 DNA: TGTGCCAGCAGATTTGCCGGGGAGCTGTTTTTT.

V is TRBV5-1 and J is TRBJ1-4; the D gene is possibly TRBD1 (6 bases). Trimming stripped 2 bases from V and 3 bases from J, with 11 bases between. The CDR3 is made up of 15 amino acids. Germline V gene data show CDR1 as SGHRS and CDR2 as YFSETQ. This chain's CDR3 is CASSFNRAANEKLFF. The CDR3 nucleotides read TGCGCCAGCAGCTTTAACAGGGCTGCTAATGAAAAACTGTTTTTT.

This clone is a singleton in its sample. The V gene is TRBV5-5, the J gene TRBJ1-1; D is undetermined. CDR1 is SGHKS, CDR2 YYEKEE, per germline (reference sequence). V gave up 2 bases and J gave up 5 bases, with 10 bases separating them. There are 13 residues in the CDR3. The DNA of the CDR3 is TGTGCCAGCAGCTTCGGGAGGAGTACTGAAGCTTTCTTT. It codes for CASSFGRSTEAFF.

This chain joins TRBV5-5 and TRBJ2-1; D unclear. Trimming cost V 0 bases and J 4 bases, with 8 bases left between them. The CDR3 is 14 amino acids. Germline CDR1 and CDR2: SGHKS and YYEKEE (reference sequence). The CDR3, as DNA: TGTGCCAGCAGCTTGGTTCAGTATTACAATGAGCAGTTCTTC. It specifies CASSLVQYYNEQFF.

The genes are TRBV5-4 and TRBJ2-2; D is uncertain. CDR3 length: 15 residues. The V end lost 0 bases, the J end lost 4 bases, and 10 bases lay between the germline ends. The V gene's germline CDR1 is SGHNT and CDR2 YYREEE (reference sequence). The CDR3 coding sequence is TGTGCCAGCAGCTTGGACGGCATGTTCACCGGGGAGCTGTTTTTT. Translating gives CASSLDGMFTGELFF.

The chain links TRBV19 to TRBJ2-1; 9 bases align to TRBD1. V trimming: 6 bases; J trimming: 4 bases; junction bases outside the gene matches: 19. The CDR3 consists of 19 residues. From germline, CDR1 is LNHDA and CDR2 SQIVND (reference sequence). The CDR3 loop is CASSPSTLEQGAVYNEQFF. CDR3 coding DNA: TGTGCCAGTAGCCCCTCTACCTTAGAACAGGGGGCGGTTTACAATGAGCAGTTCTTC.